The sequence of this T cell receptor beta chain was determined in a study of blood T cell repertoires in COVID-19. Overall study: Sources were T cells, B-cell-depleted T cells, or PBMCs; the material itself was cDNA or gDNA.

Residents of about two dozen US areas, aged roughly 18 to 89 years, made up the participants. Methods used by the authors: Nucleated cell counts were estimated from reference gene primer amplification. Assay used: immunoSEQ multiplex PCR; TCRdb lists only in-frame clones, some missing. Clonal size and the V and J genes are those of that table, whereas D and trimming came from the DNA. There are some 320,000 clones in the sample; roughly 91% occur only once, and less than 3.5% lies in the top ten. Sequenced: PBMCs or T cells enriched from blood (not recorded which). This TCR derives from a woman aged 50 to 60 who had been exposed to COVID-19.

CDR3 sequence: CASSPNHRLGNTEAFF. DNA for the CDR3: TGTGCCAGCAGCCCCAATCATCGGCTAGGGAACACTGAAGCTTTCTTT. This sequence joins TRBV9 and TRBJ1-1; D remains ambiguous. The germline CDR1 and CDR2 sequences are SGDLS and YYNGEE. V was clipped by 4 bases and J by 1 base, with 17 bases between them. CDR3 length: 16 amino acids.